One sample yielded the 11 T cell receptor beta chains listed below, sequenced in a study of CXCR3-negative and CXCR3-positive naive CD8 T cells. These receptors' antigens are unknown. Study conclusions and caveats: TRB CDR3s of CXCR3-positive naive cells were more hydrophobic than those of CXCR3-negative naive cells.

Libraries were UMI-labeled 5' RACE TRB cDNA. TCRdb processed the 5' RACE reads again and assigns one entry to each CDR3 protein, with no DNA. Its table lists some 85,000 distinct CDR3 sequences. The material sequenced was naive CXCR3+ CD8+ T cells from blood. The subset was: CD45RO-CCR7+CD27+CD95- naive CD8+ T cells expressing CXCR3 (TNR3+). These receptors came from a human donor in good health. Some clones in this sample may be carry-over from other donors' samples.

The chain uses TRBV29-1 and TRBJ2-7; TCRdb outputs TRBD1, but without DNA this stays unchecked. Germline values: CDR1 SQVTM, CDR2 ANQGSEA. The CDR3 spans 12 residues. The CDR3 region is CSVADRGYEQYF.

The rearrangement links TRBV7-9 to TRBJ2-5; as DNA is missing, the TRBD1 call by TCRdb cannot be tested. The CDR3 consists of 16 residues. Germline loops: CDR1 SEHNR, CDR2 FQNEAQ (reference sequence). This chain's CDR3 is CASSPSPGTQEETQYF.

The rearrangement joins TRBV7-9 to TRBJ1-2. The CDR3 contains 17 residues. Looked up from germline, CDR1 is SEHNR and CDR2 is FQNEAQ (reference sequence). The CDR3 is CASSFSGSRYGSYGYTF.

V is TRBV21-1 and J is TRBJ2-7; the D gene TCRdb calls, TRBD2, cannot be checked with no DNA. TRBV21-1 is a recognized pseudogene. The CDR3 loop spans 17 amino acids. The CDR3 spells CASSIGTSGRFSYEQYF.

The rearrangement links TRBV28 to TRBJ2-2; TCRdb gives TRBD1 as the D gene, but with no DNA this cannot be confirmed. This CDR3 is 15 amino acids long. The germline CDR1 and CDR2 sequences are MDHEN and SYDVKM. CDR3 sequence: CASSLSGLNTGELFF. Based on the CDR3 plus reference TRBV28 and TRBJ2-2, the full variable domain is DVKVTQSSRYLVKRTGEKVFLECVQDMDHENMFWYRQDPGLGLRLIYFSYDVKMKEKGDIPEGYSVSREKKERFSLILESASTNQTSMYLCASSLSGLNTGELFFGEGSRLTVL.

V usage is TRBV19 and J usage is TRBJ2-7; TCRdb's D call of TRBD1 is untestable without DNA. The CDR3 runs 14 residues. The germline V gene has CDR1 LNHDA and CDR2 SQIVND (reference sequence). The CDR3 loop reads CASSNGPGSYEQYF.

This chain joins TRBV5-1 and TRBJ2-7. Germline V gene sequence: CDR1 SGHRS, CDR2 YFSETQ. The CDR3 runs 14 residues. The CDR3 is CASSLEDKPYEQYF.

The CDR3 sequence is CASRVGDRIYEQYF. The chain recombines TRBV3-1 with TRBJ2-7; without DNA, the TCRdb call of TRBD1 cannot be checked. CDR1 and CDR2 (germline): LGHDT, YNNKEL (reference sequence). This CDR3 has 14 residues.

The gene calls are TRBV4-3 and TRBJ2-1; the D call from TCRdb, TRBD1, cannot be confirmed without DNA. Germline CDR1 and CDR2: LGHNA and YSLEER. CDR3 length: 14 residues. CDR3 protein: CASSHSTGDYEQFF.

The chain recombines TRBV4-1 with TRBJ1-3; checking the TCRdb D call of TRBD1 is not possible without DNA. This CDR3 is built from 16 residues. Germline assignment: CDR1 MGHRA and CDR2 YSYEKL. CDR3: CASSHPGQGNGSTIYF.

The chain recombines TRBV5-8 with TRBJ2-1; TCRdb picks TRBD1, but there is no DNA to check that call. This CDR3 is 14 amino acids long. Germline-derived CDR1 and CDR2 are SGHTS and YDEGEE. CDR3 in amino acids: CASSLFRVVGEQFF. The whole variable domain, remainder taken from reference TRBV5-8 and TRBJ2-1, is EAGVTQSPTHLIKTRGQQATLRCSPISGHTSVYWYQQALGLGLQFLLWYDEGEERNRGNFPPRFSGRQFPNYSSELNVNALELEDSALYLCASSLFRVVGEQFFGPGTRLTVL.